This TCR beta chain emerged from a study of CD8 T cells in Susac syndrome. Study information: About 6 sequenced Susac syndrome patients had clinically active disease, while roughly 8 were in remission. Patients with Susac syndrome had blood drawn and were at that point therapy-naive, on corticosteroids, or on intravenous immunoglobulin alone.

Random hexamers primed reverse transcription of roughly 0.5 to 1 ug RNA. The method of amplification for TCR beta CDR3 was immunoSEQ multiplex PCR, covering 54 Vbeta and 13 Jbeta. One entry per CDR3 protein, called by TCRdb with MiXCR from the immunoSEQ multiplex PCR reads. The repertoire holds about 76,000 distinct CDR3 sequences, with 80% to 95% as singletons. It was negative isolation that provided the CD8+ and CD4+ T cells, whereas TEMRA cells were enriched by FACS. The source material was CD8+ T cells from PBMCs. This sequence originates from a human donor with Susac syndrome.

The CDR3 reads CSANNRVVNTEAFF. CDR3 nucleotide sequence: TGCAGTGCTAATAACAGGGTAGTGAACACTGAAGCTTTCTTT. V gene TRBV20-1 combines with J gene TRBJ1-1, with D possibly being TRBD1 (6 bases). The CDR3 is made up of 14 amino acids. Between the trimmed V and J ends, which lost 4 bases and 0 bases, there was a span of 12 bases. Germline CDR1 is DFQATT and CDR2 is SNEGSKA (reference sequence).